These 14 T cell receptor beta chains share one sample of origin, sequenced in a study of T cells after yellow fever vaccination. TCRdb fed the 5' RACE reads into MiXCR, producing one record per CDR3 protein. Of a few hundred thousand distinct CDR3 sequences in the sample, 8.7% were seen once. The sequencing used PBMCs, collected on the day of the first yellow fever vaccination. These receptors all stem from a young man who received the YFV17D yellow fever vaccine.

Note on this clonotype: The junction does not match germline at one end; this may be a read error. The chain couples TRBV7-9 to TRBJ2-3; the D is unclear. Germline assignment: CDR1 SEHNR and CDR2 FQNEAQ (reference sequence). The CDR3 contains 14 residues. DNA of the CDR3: TGTGCCAGCAGCTTCGGCGCTCAAGGAGATATGCAGTATTTT. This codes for CASSFGAQGDMQYF.

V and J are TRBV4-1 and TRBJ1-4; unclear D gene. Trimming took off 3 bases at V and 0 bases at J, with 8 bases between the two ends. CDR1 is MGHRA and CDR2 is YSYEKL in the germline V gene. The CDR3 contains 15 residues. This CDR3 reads CASSHPTATNEKLFF. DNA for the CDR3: TGCGCCAGCAGCCACCCGACCGCAACTAATGAAAAACTGTTTTTT.

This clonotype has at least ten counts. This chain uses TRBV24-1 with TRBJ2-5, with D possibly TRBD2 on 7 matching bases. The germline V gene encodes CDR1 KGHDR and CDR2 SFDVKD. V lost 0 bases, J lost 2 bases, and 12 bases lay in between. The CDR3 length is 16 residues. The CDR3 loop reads CATSDLRGGEQETQYF. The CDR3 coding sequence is TGTGCCACCAGTGATTTGCGCGGGGGCGAGCAAGAGACCCAGTACTTC.

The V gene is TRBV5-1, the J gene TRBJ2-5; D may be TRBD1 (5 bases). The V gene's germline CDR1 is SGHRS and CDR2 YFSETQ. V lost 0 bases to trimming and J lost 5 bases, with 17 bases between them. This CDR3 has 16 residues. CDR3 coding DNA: TGCGCCAGCAGCTTGGCCGGTCTAACAGGCGTGGAGACCCAGTACTTC. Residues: CASSLAGLTGVETQYF.

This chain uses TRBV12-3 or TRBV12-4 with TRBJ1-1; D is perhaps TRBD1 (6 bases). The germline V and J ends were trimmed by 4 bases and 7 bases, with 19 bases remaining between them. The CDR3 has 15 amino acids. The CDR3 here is CASSWGTPRTGEAFF. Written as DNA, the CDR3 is TGTGCCAGCAGTTGGGGGACACCTCGAACAGGTGAAGCTTTCTTT.

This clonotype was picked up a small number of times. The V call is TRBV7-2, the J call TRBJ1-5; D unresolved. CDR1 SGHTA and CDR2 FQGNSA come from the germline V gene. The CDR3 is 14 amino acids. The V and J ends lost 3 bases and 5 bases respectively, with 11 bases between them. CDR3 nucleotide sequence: TGTGCCAGCAGCTTTTATCAGGAGCATCAGCCCCAGCATTTT. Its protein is CASSFYQEHQPQHF.

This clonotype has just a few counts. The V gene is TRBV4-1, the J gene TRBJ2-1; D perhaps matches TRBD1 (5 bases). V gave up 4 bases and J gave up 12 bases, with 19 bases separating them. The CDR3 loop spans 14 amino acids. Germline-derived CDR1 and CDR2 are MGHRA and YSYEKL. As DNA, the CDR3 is TGCGCCAGCAGCCTCATAGGTGCAGGGCAATTGCAGTTCTTC. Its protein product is CASSLIGAGQLQFF.

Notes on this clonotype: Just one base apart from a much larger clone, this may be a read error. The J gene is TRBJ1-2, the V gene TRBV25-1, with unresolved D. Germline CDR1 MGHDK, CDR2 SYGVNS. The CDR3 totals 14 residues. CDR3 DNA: TGTGCCAGCAGTGATGTCGAGAACCGCCCCGGCTACTCCTTC. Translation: CASSDVENRPGYSF.

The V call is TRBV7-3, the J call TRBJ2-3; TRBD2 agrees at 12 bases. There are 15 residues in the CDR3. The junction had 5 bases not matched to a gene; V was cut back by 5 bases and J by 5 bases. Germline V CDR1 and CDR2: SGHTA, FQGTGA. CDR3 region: CASSPLAGGGDTQYF. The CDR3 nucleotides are TGTGCCAGCAGCCCACTAGCGGGGGGCGGAGATACGCAGTATTTT.

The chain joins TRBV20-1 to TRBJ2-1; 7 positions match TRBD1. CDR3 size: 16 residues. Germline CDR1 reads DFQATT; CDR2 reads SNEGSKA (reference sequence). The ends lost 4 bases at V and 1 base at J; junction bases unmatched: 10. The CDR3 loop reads CSAIMRQGRSYNEQFF. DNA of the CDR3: TGCAGTGCTATTATGCGACAGGGTAGATCCTACAATGAGCAGTTCTTC.

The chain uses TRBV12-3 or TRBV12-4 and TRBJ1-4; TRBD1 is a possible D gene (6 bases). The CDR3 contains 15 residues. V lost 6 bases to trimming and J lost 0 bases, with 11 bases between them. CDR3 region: CASSPQGATNEKLFF. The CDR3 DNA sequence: TGTGCCAGCAGCCCACAGGGTGCAACTAATGAAAAACTGTTTTTT.

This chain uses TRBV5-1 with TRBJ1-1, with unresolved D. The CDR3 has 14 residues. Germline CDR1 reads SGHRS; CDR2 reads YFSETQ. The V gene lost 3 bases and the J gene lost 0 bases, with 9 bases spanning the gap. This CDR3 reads CASSSQNMNTEAFF. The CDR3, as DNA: TGCGCCAGCAGCTCACAGAACATGAACACTGAAGCTTTCTTT.

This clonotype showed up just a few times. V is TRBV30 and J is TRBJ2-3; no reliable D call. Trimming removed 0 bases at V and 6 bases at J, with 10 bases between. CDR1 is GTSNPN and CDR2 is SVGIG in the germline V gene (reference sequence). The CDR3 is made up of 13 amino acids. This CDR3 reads CAWSVRLSDTQYF. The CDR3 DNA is TGTGCCTGGAGTGTACGTCTTTCGGATACGCAGTATTTT.

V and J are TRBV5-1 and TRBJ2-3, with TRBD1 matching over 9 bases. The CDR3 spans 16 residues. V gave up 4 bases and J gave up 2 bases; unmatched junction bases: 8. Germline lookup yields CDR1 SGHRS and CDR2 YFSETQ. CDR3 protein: CASSLLGTGYTDTQYF. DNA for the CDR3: TGCGCCAGCAGCCTACTAGGGACAGGGTACACAGATACGCAGTATTTT.